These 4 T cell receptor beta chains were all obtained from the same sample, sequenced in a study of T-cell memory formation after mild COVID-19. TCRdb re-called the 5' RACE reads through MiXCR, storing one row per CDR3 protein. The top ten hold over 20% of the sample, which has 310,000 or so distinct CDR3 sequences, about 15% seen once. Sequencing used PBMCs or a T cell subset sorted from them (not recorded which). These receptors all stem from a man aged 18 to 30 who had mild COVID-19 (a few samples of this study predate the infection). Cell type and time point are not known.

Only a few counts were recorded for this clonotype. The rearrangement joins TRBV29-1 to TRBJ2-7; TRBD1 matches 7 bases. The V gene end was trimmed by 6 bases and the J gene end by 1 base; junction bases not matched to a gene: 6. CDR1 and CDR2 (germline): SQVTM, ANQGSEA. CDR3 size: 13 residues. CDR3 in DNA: TGCAGCGTCACCGGGACAGTTTCCTACGAGCAGTACTTC. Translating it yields CSVTGTVSYEQYF.

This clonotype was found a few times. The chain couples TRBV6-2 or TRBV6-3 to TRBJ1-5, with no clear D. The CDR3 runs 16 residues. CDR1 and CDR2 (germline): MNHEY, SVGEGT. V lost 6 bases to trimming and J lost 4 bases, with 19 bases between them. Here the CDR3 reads CASSSNREGINQPQHF. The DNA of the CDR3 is TGTGCCAGCAGCTCGAACCGGGAGGGTATAAATCAGCCCCAGCATTTT.

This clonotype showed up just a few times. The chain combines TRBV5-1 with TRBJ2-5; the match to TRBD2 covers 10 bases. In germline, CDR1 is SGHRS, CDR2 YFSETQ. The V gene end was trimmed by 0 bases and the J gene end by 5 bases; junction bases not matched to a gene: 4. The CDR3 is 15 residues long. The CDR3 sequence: CASSLGSGGAETQYF. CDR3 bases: TGCGCCAGCAGCTTGGGGAGCGGGGGGGCGGAGACCCAGTACTTC. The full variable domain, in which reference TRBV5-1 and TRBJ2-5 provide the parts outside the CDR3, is KAGVTQTPRYLIKTRGQQVTLSCSPISGHRSVSWYQQTPGQGLQFLFEYFSETQRNKGNFPGRFSGRQFSNSRSEMNVSTLELGDSALYLCASSLGSGGAETQYFGPGTRLLVL.

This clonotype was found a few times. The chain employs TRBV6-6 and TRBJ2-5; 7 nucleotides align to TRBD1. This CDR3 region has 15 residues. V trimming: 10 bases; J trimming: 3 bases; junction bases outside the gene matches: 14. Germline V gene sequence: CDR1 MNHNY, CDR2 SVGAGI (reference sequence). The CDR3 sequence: CATRYRTGLEETQYF. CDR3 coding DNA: TGTGCCACCCGATACCGGACAGGCCTGGAAGAGACCCAGTACTTC.